This T cell receptor (beta chain) came from a study of T cell clonality in common variable immunodeficiency (dated by TCRdb to about 2015). General conclusions and limits of the study: TCRbeta clonality was higher in CVID subjects than in healthy controls (t-test p = 0.018), and the increase was most characteristic of about a third of subjects. CVID subjects shared fewer TCRbeta clones with each other than healthy controls did (p < 0.0001). Although equal DNA input was used, an average of roughly 85,000 unique sequences per sample was obtained for controls, compared with about 31,547 for CVID samples. Reportedly, TCRbeta sequences from CVID had fewer deletions and N-nucleotide insertions, and highly modified clones with 13 or more V deletions were absent from CVID. Patient heterogeneity within the CVID cohort put limits on correlating repertoire features with clinical complications. According to the authors, finding the cause of the higher clonality in CVID would require sequencing the repertoires of T cell subpopulations.

Trimming removed 2 bases from V and 4 bases from J; the gene matches leave 9 bases unexplained. The germline V gene (reference sequence) specifies DFQATT as CDR1 and SNEGSKA as CDR2. The CDR3 has 15 amino acids, counting the end cysteine and phenylalanine. The 36 bases shown cover part of the CDR3, and their frame starts at base 1. Both CVID patients and healthy controls were predominantly of Caucasian heritage. Heparinized peripheral whole blood samples of roughly 5 to 8 ml were obtained from each donor. TCRbeta CDR3 repertoires were sequenced from genomic DNA of adults with common variable immune deficiency (CVID) and healthy adult controls. A total of some 22 healthy adult volunteers (around 12 female and ten or so male; age range roughly 20 to 66 years, mean age about 31) were included in the control group. To isolate peripheral blood mononuclear cells, diluted blood was subjected to density centrifugation over Hypaque 1077 or Ficoll-Paque. Unsorted mononuclear cells served as the source of genomic DNA, which was extracted either by Qiagen column purification or by a centrifugation-based method.

This clone was seen at least ten times. The specificity of this receptor is unknown. The CDR3 goes on 3 residues after the read ends, and that part is filled in from the germline J gene. Equivalent amounts of genomic DNA from CVID and control samples were used as sequencing input. For every sample, a 60 bp segment covering the rearranged TCRbeta CDR3 region was amplified and then sequenced. TCRbeta amplification used the immunoSEQ assay, a bias-corrected multiplex PCR with high-throughput sequencing. In the source study's methods: Every unique nucleotide sequence counted as a clone and was annotated with V, D and J genes, copy number and frequency. Sequences were labeled productive if in frame, and non-productive if out of frame or containing stop codons. As previously described, clonality was computed from Shannon's entropy. The predicted amino acid sequences of productive clones were used to derive the mean CDR3 Kyte-Doolittle hydropathy. Hierarchical clustering of scaled V gene usage was performed with the R hclust function using Manhattan distance and complete linkage. To assess clone sharing by CDR3 amino acid sequence, 12 repertoires per group were resampled over 100 rounds. The repertoires were screened for approximately 72 published EBV-specific TCRbeta sequences and approximately 240 published CMV-specific TCRbeta sequences. A couple of CVID samples yielding fewer than 10,000 sequences were excluded from analysis, leaving approximately 40 CVID repertoires. TCRdb re-hosts the immuneACCESS table, in-frame sequences only. Its copies lack some clones; in the studies checked, an unresolved V gene accounts for under half of them, and the cause for the rest is not known. The V and J calls and the clone size are those of that table, but D and trimming were determined from the DNA. The table shows approximately 42,000 clones here, with no singletons. The ten largest make up over 1.2% of the sample.

The chain is assembled from TRBV20-1 and TRBJ2-5; 8 central nucleotides agree with TRBD2. Sequencing was carried out using peripheral blood mononuclear cells. The TCR was taken from a person aged 18 to 70 in good health. The CDR3 bases that were read are TGCAGTGCTAGATCCCTAGCGGGTACCCCAGAGACC. It translates to CSARSLAGTPET. The CDR3, in full, reads CSARSLAGTPETQYF.